This T cell receptor beta chain was captured in a study of CD8+ T cells in alopecia areata. Across the study: Treated patients swallowed 5 to 10 mg of oral tofacitinib twice daily. Once tofacitinib had been taken for 6 to 18 months, 6 months off drug followed.

Once RNA had been extracted, it was reverse transcribed into cDNA to act as the sequencing template. Measured with immunoSEQ multiplex PCR; TCRdb has only the in-frame clones, and not every one. The repertoire includes 5,500 to 7,500 clones, 50% to 75% of them detected once, and over 11% sits in the top ten. Patients with alopecia areata provided lesional scalp punch biopsies as well as peripheral blood. The study's findings and limits: Normal skin contains resident alphabeta T cells, and these are also sequenced in scalp samples. Relative to normal scalp, lesional scalp, especially alopecia totalis/universalis, showed higher clonality.

With respect to this clone: No antigen is known for it.

The TCR comes from a human donor with alopecia areata. Specimen: skin.

The CDR3 reads CASSQERTYTF. As DNA, the CDR3 is TGCGCCAGCAGCCAAGAACGGACTTACACCTTC. The chain joins TRBV4-1 to TRBJ1-2, with no clear D. The germline CDR1 and CDR2 sequences are MGHRA and YSYEKL. This CDR3 is built from 11 residues. V lost 0 bases and J lost 11, with 7 bases in between.